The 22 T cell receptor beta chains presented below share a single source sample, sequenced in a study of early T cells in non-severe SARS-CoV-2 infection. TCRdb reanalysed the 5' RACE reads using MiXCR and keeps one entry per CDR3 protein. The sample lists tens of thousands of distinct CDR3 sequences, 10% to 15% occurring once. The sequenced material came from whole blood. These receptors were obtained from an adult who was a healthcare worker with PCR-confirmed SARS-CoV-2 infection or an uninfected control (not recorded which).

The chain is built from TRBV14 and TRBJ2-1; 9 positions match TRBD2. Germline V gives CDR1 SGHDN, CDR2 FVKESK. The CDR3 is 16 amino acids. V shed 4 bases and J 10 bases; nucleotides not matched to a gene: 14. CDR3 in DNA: TGTGCCAGCAGCCGAACCGGGACTAGCACTTTTTGGGAGCAGTTCTTC. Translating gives CASSRTGTSTFWEQFF.

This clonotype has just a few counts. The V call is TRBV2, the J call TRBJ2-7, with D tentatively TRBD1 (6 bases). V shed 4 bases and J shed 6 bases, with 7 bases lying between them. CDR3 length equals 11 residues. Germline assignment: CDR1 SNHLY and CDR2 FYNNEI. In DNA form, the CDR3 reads TGTGCCAGCAGTGGACAGGTCGAGCAGTACTTC. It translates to CASSGQVEQYF.

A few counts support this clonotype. The DNA of the CDR3 is TGTGCCAGCAGCGCCGACTACGAGCAGTACTTC. It is translated as CASSADYEQYF. The rearrangement links TRBV7-6 to TRBJ2-7; D ambiguous. Trimming took off 5 bases at V and 3 bases at J, with 5 bases between the two ends. CDR3 size: 11 residues. Germline V gives CDR1 SGHVS, CDR2 FNYEAQ.

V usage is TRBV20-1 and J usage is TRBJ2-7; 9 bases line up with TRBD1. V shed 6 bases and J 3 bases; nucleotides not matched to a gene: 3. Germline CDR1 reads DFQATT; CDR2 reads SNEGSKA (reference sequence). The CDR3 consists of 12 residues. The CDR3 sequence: CSAETGGYEQYF. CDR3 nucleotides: TGCAGTGCAGAGACAGGGGGCTACGAGCAGTACTTC.

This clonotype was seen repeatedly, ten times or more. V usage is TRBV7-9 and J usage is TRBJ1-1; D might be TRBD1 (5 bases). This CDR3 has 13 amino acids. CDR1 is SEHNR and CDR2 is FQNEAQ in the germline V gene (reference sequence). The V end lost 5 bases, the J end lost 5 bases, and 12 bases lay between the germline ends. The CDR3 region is CASSRRGETEAFF. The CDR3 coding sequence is TGTGCCAGCAGCAGGCGGGGCGAAACTGAAGCTTTCTTT.

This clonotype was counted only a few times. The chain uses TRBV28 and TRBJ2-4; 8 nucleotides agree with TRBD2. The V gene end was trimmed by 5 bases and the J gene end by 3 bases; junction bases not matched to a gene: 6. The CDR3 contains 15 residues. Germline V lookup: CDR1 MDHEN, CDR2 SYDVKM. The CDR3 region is CASSPIAGNKNIQYF. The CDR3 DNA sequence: TGTGCCAGCAGTCCTATAGCGGGAAACAAAAACATTCAGTACTTC.

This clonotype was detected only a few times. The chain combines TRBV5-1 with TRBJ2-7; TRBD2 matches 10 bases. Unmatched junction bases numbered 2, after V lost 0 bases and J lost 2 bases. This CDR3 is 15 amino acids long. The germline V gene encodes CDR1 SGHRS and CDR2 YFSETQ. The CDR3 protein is CASSLDSGGPYEQYF. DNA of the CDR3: TGCGCCAGCAGCTTGGATAGCGGGGGGCCCTACGAGCAGTACTTC.

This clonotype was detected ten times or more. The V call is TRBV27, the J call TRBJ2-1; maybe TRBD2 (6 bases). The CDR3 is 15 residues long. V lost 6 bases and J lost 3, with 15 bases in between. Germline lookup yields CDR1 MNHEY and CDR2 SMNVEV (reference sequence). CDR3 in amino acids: CASRTTTSVYNEQFF. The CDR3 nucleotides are TGTGCCAGCAGAACGACGACTAGTGTCTACAATGAGCAGTTCTTC.

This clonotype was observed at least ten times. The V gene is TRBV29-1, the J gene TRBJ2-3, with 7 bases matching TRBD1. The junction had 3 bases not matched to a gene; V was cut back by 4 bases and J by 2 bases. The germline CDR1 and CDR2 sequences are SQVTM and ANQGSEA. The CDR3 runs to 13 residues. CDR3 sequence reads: CSVGGQDTDTQYF. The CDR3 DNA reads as TGCAGCGTTGGTGGACAGGACACAGATACGCAGTATTTT.

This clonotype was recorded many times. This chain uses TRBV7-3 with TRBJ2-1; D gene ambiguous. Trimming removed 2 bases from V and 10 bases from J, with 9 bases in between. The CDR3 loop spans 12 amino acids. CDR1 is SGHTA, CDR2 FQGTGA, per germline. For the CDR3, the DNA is TGTGCCAGCAGCTTATTGGGTAGCGAGCAGTTCTTC. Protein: CASSLLGSEQFF.

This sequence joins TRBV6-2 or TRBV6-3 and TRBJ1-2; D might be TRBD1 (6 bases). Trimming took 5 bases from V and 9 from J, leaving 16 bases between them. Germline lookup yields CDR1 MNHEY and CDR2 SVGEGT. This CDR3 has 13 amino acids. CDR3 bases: TGTGCCAGCAGTACGGACAGATTTTCGCGCTACACCTTC. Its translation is CASSTDRFSRYTF.

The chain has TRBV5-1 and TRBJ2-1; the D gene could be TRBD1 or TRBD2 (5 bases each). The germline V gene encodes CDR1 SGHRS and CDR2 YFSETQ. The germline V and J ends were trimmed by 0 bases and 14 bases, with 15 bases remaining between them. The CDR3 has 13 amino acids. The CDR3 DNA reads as TGCGCCAGCAGCTTGGAAAACGTGGGGCGGGAGTTCTTC. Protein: CASSLENVGREFF.

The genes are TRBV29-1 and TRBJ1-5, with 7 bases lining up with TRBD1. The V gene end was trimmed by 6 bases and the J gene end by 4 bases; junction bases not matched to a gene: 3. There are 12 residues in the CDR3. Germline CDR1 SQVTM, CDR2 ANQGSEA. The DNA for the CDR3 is TGCAGCGTCTCACAGGGGAATCAGCCCCAGCATTTT. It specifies CSVSQGNQPQHF.

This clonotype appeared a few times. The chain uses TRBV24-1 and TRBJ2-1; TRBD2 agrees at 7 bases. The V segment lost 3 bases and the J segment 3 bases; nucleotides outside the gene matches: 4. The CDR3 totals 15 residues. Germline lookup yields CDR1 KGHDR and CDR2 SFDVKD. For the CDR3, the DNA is TGTGCCACCAGTGATGGCGGGAGACTCTACAATGAGCAGTTCTTC. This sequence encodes CATSDGGRLYNEQFF.

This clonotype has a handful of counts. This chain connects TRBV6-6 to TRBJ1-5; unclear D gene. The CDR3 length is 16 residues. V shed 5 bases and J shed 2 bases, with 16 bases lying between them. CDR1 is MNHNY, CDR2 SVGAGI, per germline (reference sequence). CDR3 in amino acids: CASSPPSSRGNQPQHF. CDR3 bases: TGTGCCAGCAGTCCCCCCTCAAGTAGGGGCAATCAGCCCCAGCATTTT.

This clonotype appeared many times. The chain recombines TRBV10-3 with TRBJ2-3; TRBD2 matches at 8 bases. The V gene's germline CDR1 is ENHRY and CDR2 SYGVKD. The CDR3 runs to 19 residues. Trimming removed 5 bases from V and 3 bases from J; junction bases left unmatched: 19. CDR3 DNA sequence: TGTGCCATCAGTTCGTTGCGGACTAGCACACAGACACTGACAGATACGCAGTATTTT. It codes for CAISSLRTSTQTLTDTQYF.

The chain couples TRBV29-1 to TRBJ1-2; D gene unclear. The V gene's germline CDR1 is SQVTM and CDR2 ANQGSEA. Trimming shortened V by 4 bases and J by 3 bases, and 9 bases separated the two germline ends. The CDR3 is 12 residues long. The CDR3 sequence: CSVAQIDYGYTF. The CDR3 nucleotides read TGCAGCGTTGCACAGATAGACTATGGCTACACCTTC.

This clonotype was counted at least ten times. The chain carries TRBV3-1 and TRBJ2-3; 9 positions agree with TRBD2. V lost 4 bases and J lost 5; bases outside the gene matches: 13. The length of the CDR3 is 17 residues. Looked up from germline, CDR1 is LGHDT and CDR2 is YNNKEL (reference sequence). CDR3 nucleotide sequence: TGTGCCAGCAGCCCCACCCCGGGGCGGGGGGGCCAAGATACGCAGTATTTT. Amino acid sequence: CASSPTPGRGGQDTQYF.

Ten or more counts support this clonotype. Here the CDR3 DNA reads TGTGCCAGCAGTGAACTATCCCCGACTGGAGATACGCAGTATTTT. Encoded protein: CASSELSPTGDTQYF. The rearrangement joins TRBV2 to TRBJ2-3, with D unresolved. This CDR3 is 15 amino acids long. Per the germline V gene, CDR1 is SNHLY and CDR2 is FYNNEI. Between the trimmed V and J ends, which lost 2 bases and 5 bases, there was a span of 14 bases.

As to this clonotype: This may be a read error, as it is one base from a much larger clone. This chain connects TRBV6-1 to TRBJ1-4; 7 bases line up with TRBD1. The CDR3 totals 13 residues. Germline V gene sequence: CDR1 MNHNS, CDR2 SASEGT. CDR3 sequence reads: CTSRGRGSEKLFF. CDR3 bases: TGTACCAGCAGGGGGAGGGGTAGCGAAAAACTGTTTTTT.

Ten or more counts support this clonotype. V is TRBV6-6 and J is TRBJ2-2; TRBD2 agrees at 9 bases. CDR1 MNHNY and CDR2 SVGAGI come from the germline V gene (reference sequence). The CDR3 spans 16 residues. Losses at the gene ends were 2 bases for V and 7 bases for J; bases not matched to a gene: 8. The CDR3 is CASSYLRGSGGGELFF. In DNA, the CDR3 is TGTGCCAGCAGTTACCTCCGGGGTAGCGGGGGCGGGGAGCTGTTTTTT.

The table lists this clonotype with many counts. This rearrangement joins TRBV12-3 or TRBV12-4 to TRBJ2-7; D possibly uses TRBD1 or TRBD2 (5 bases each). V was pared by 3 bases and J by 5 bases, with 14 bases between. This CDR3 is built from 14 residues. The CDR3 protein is CASSFRAQGHEQYF. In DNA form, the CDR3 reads TGTGCCAGCAGTTTCCGTGCTCAGGGACACGAGCAGTACTTC.